The clone carrying this T cell receptor (beta chain) was seen repeatedly, ten times or more. Its antigen remains unknown. The sample comes from a study of CD8 T cells in ankylosing spondylitis. Germline CDR1 and CDR2: SQVTM and ANQGSEA. The junction had 12 bases not matched to a gene; V was cut back by 4 bases and J by 0 bases. CDR3 size: 17 residues. One entry per CDR3 protein results from TCRdb running MiXCR on the 5' RACE reads. The table lists around 770,000 distinct CDR3 sequences, about an eighth of them singletons, with approximately 0.51% in the top ten. Study-wide points: A TCR beta motif made of 7 to 9 highly homologous variants seemed typical of ankylosing spondylitis blood. The clones that were linked to disease were reported to be significantly enriched in matched synovial fluid samples from ankylosing spondylitis patients.

The rearrangement uses TRBV29-1 and TRBJ2-1, with 7 bases identical to TRBD2. This sequence was found in a male donor with ankylosing spondylitis. What was sequenced was blood, either unsorted or a sorted T cell fraction (not recorded which). The CDR3 coding sequence is TGCAGCGTTGTTTCTGGGCTAGCGGATCTCTCCTACAATGAGCAGTTCTTC. Protein product: CSVVSGLADLSYNEQFF.